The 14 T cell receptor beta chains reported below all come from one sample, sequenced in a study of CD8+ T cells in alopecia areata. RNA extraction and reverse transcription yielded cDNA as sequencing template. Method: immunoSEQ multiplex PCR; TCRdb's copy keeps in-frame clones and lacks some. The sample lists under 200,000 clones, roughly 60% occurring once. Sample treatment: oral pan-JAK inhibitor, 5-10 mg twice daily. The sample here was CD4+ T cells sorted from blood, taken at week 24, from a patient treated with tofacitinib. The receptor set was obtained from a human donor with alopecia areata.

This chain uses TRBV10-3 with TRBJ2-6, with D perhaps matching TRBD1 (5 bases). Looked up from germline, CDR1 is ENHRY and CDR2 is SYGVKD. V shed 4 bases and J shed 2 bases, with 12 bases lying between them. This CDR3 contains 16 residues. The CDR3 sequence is CAISGPQGTGANVLTF. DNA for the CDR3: TGTGCCATCAGTGGCCCTCAGGGCACTGGGGCCAACGTCCTGACTTTC.

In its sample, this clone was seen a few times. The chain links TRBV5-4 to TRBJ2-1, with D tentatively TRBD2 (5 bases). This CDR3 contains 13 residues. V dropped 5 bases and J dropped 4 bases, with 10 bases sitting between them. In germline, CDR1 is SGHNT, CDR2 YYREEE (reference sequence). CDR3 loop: CASRRVAYNEQFF. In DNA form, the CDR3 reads TGTGCCAGCAGGAGGGTCGCGTACAATGAGCAGTTCTTC.

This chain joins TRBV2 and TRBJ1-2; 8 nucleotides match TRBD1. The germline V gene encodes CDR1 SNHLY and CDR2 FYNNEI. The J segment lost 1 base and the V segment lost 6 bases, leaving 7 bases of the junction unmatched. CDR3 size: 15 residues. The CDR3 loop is CASSDWTGLNYGYTF. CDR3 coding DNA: TGTGCCAGCAGCGACTGGACAGGGCTTAACTATGGCTACACCTTC.

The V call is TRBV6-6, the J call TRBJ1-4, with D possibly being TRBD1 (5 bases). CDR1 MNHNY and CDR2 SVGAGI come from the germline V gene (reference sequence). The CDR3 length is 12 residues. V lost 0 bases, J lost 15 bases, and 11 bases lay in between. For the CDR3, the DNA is TGTGCCAGCAGTTACTCGGAGGGGCCGGTGTTTTTT. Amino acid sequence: CASSYSEGPVFF.

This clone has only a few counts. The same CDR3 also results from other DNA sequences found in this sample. The CDR3, as DNA: TGCGCCAGCAGCTTGAGGGATACGCAGTATTTT. Its translation: CASSLRDTQYF. The chain links TRBV5-1 to TRBJ2-3; D not resolved. The CDR3 sequence is 11 residues long. V was pared by 1 base and J by 6 bases, with 3 bases between. Germline V gene data show CDR1 as SGHRS and CDR2 as YFSETQ.

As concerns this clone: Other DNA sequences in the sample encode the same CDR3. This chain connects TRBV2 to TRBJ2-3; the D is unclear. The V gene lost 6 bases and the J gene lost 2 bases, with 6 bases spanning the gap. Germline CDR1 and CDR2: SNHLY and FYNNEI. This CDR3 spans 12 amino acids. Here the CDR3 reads CASSENTDTQYF. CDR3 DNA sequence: TGTGCCAGCAGCGAGAACACAGATACGCAGTATTTT.

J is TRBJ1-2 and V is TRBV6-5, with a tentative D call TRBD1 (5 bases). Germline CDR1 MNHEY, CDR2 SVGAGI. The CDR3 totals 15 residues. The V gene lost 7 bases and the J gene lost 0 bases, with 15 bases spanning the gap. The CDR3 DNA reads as TGTGCCAGCAAAATCGGGGCAGGGTCTAACTATGGCTACACCTTC. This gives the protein CASKIGAGSNYGYTF.

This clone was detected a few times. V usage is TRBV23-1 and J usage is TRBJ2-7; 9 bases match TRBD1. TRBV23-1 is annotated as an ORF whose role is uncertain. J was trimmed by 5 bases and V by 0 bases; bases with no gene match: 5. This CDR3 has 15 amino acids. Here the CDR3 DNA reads TGCGCCAGCAGTCAATCGTACAGGGGGCCCAACGAGCAGTACTTC. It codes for CASSQSYRGPNEQYF.

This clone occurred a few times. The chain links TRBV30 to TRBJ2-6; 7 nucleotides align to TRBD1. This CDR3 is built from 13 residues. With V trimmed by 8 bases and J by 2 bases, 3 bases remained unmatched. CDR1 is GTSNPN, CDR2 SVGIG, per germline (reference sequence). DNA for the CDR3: TGTGCCAGGGACAGAACTGGGGCCAACGTCCTGACTTTC. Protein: CARDRTGANVLTF.

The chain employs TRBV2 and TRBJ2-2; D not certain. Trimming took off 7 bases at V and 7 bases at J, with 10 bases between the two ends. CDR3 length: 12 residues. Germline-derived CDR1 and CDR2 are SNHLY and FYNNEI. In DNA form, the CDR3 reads TGTGCCAGCACGACTTACGACGGGGAGCTGTTTTTT. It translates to CASTTYDGELFF.

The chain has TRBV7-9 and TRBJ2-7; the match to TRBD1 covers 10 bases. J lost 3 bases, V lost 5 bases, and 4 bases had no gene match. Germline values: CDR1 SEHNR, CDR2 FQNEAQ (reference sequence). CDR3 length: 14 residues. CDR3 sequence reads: CASSAGTGDYEQYF. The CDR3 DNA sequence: TGTGCCAGCAGCGCCGGGACAGGGGACTACGAGCAGTACTTC.

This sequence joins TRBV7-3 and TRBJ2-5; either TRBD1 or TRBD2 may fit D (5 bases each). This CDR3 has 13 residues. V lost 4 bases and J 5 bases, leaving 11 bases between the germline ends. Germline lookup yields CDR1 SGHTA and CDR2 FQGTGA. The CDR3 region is CASSYGAGETQYF. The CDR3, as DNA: TGTGCCAGCAGCTACGGGGCCGGGGAGACCCAGTACTTC.

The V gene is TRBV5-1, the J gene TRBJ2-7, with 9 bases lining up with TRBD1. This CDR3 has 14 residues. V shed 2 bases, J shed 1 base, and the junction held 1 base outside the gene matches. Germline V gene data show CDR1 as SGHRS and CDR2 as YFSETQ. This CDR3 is CASSFGQGSYEQYF. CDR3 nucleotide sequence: TGCGCCAGCAGCTTTGGACAGGGGTCCTACGAGCAGTACTTC.

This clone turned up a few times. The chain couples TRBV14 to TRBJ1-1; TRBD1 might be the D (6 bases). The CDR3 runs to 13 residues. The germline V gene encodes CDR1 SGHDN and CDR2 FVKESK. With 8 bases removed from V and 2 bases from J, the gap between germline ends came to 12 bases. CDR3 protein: CASGRTANTEAFF. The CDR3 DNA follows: TGTGCCAGCGGACGGACAGCCAACACTGAAGCTTTCTTT.